The 18 T cell receptor beta chains listed next were all sequenced from one sample in a study of control samples from healthy donors and cancer patients. Assay used: immunoSEQ multiplex PCR; TCRdb lists only in-frame clones, some missing. The sample shows 90,000 to 140,000 clones, 83% of them seen only once. Sequencing input: blood. These TCRs come from a woman aged 45-65 years in good health.

The chain links TRBV9 to TRBJ2-3; 9 bases are a match to TRBD2. This CDR3 region has 14 residues. Germline CDR1 and CDR2: SGDLS and YYNGEE. V shed 4 bases and J 3 bases; nucleotides not matched to a gene: 3. The CDR3: CASSTGLATDTQYF. CDR3 bases: TGTGCCAGCAGCACTGGACTAGCGACAGATACGCAGTATTTT.

This chain joins TRBV12-3 or TRBV12-4 and TRBJ1-1; a weak D match, TRBD1 (5 bases). The CDR3 consists of 13 residues. V was trimmed by 3 bases and J by 8 bases, leaving 13 bases between them. In nucleotides, the CDR3 is TGTGCCAGCAGTTTTAGAAGAGGGACCGAAGCTTTCTTT. It codes for CASSFRRGTEAFF.

The V and J genes are TRBV10-2 and TRBJ2-7; 11 bases match TRBD2. After removal of 6 bases from V and 4 bases from J, the junction contained 8 bases not matched to a gene. The CDR3 has 15 amino acids. Germline assignment: CDR1 WSHSY and CDR2 SAAADI. The CDR3 DNA reads as TGCGCCAGCAGGGAGGGGACTAGCGGATTTTACGAGCAGTACTTC. It is translated as CASREGTSGFYEQYF.

This rearrangement joins TRBV7-2 to TRBJ1-1; tentative D call: TRBD1 (6 bases). CDR1 is SGHTA and CDR2 is FQGNSA in the germline V gene. Trimming shortened V by 1 base and J by 8 bases, and 14 bases separated the two germline ends. This CDR3 has 14 amino acids. CDR3 nucleotide sequence: TGTGCCAGCAGCTTAGAAGCGGGGGCATCCGAAGCTTTCTTT. Translation gives CASSLEAGASEAFF.

The chain couples TRBV7-3 to TRBJ1-1, with a weak D call TRBD1 (5 bases). Germline CDR1 and CDR2: SGHTA and FQGTGA. V gave up 11 bases and J gave up 1 base, with 20 bases separating them. The CDR3 is made up of 15 amino acids. In DNA, the CDR3 is TGTGCCCCCCGCCCCGGGGGGGGAGGGAACACTGAAGCTTTCTTT. This encodes CAPRPGGGGNTEAFF.

The rearrangement uses TRBV6-5 and TRBJ1-2, with no clear D. Per the germline V gene, CDR1 is MNHEY and CDR2 is SVGAGI. This CDR3 region has 13 residues. V lost 6 bases and J lost 0, with 8 bases in between. The CDR3 region has the DNA TGTGCCAGCAGCCTAGACCCTAACTATGGCTACACCTTC. Its protein product is CASSLDPNYGYTF.

J is TRBJ2-5 and V is TRBV10-2; D gene ambiguous. This CDR3 region has 13 residues. Trimming stripped 5 bases from V and 2 bases from J, with 9 bases between. Germline-derived CDR1 and CDR2 are WSHSY and SAAADI. The CDR3 region has the DNA TGCGCCAGCAGTCGACCGGATCAAGAGACCCAGTACTTC. It specifies CASSRPDQETQYF.

The gene calls are TRBV7-9 and TRBJ1-4; tentatively, D is TRBD1 (5 bases). The CDR3 loop spans 15 amino acids. Per germline, CDR1 SEHNR and CDR2 FQNEAQ (reference sequence). V was cut by 4 bases and J by 8 bases, with 17 bases left in between. The CDR3 loop reads CASSSHLGGGEKLFF. The CDR3, as DNA: TGTGCCAGCAGCTCCCACCTTGGGGGAGGAGAAAAACTGTTTTTT.

A single count supports this clone. The sample contains more than one DNA sequence encoding this CDR3. The chain carries TRBV6-2 or TRBV6-3 and TRBJ2-1, with 12 positions matching TRBD2. CDR1 is MNHEY and CDR2 is SVGEGT in the germline V gene. The CDR3 extends over 16 amino acids. Trimming removed 0 bases from V and 7 bases from J; junction bases left unmatched: 4. The CDR3 coding sequence is TGTGCCAGCAGTTACTCGACTAGCGGGGGTGTGAATGAGCAGTTCTTC. Protein: CASSYSTSGGVNEQFF.

The chain joins TRBV2 to TRBJ2-3; D ambiguous. Looked up from germline, CDR1 is SNHLY and CDR2 is FYNNEI. Trimming cost V 1 base and J 8 bases, with 10 bases left between them. The CDR3 is 13 amino acids. This CDR3 reads CASSEGPDSTQYF. Here the CDR3 DNA reads TGTGCCAGCAGTGAAGGGCCTGACTCTACGCAGTATTTT.

This chain connects TRBV4-2 to TRBJ2-5, with 8 bases that match TRBD1. V lost 0 bases, J lost 1 base, and 10 bases stayed unmatched. Germline values: CDR1 LGHNA, CDR2 YNFKEQ. This CDR3 is 18 amino acids long. DNA for the CDR3: TGTGCCAGCAGCCAAGAAGGACCGGGACAGGAACCCCAAGAGACCCAGTACTTC. Its protein is CASSQEGPGQEPQETQYF.

For the CDR3, the DNA is TGTGCCAGCAGCTTTAGGACCGGGGAGCTGTTTTTT. The encoded protein is CASSFRTGELFF. The chain couples TRBV3-1 (or the pseudogene TRBV3-2) to TRBJ2-2; D is undetermined. The CDR3 covers 12 residues. V was pared by 5 bases and J by 5 bases, with 6 bases between. Germline values: CDR1 LGHDT, CDR2 YNNKEL (reference sequence).

The V and J genes are TRBV29-1 and TRBJ1-1; D unresolved. The CDR3 loop spans 12 amino acids. From germline, CDR1 is SQVTM and CDR2 ANQGSEA. V was trimmed by 6 bases and J by 4 bases, leaving 12 bases between them. In nucleotides, the CDR3 is TGCAGCGTAAGAAGGGCGGGCACTGAAGCTTTCTTT. It specifies CSVRRAGTEAFF.

V gene TRBV30 combines with J gene TRBJ2-1; 7 bases line up with TRBD2. This CDR3 region has 14 residues. J gave up 3 bases and V 0 bases, and 2 bases lay outside the gene matches. Looked up from germline, CDR1 is GTSNPN and CDR2 is SVGIG (reference sequence). CDR3 loop: CAWSVASGYNEQFF. For the CDR3, the DNA is TGTGCCTGGAGTGTCGCTAGCGGCTACAATGAGCAGTTCTTC.

The V and J genes are TRBV3-1 (or the pseudogene TRBV3-2) and TRBJ2-2, with 8 bases identical to TRBD1. In germline, CDR1 is LGHDT, CDR2 YNNKEL (reference sequence). This CDR3 contains 13 residues. V was pared by 6 bases and J by 7 bases, with 4 bases of the junction left unmatched. This CDR3 reads CASRHRGDGELFF. The CDR3 nucleotides are TGTGCCAGCAGACACAGGGGGGACGGGGAGCTGTTTTTT.

V and J are TRBV4-3 and TRBJ2-3; no reliable D call. Germline values: CDR1 LGHNA, CDR2 YSLEER. V lost 0 bases and J lost 0, with 7 bases in between. This CDR3 contains 15 residues. The CDR3 is CASSQEPRSTDTQYF. The CDR3 nucleotides read TGCGCCAGCAGCCAAGAGCCAAGGAGCACAGATACGCAGTATTTT.

This clone has a single count. The rearrangement uses TRBV7-2 and TRBJ2-5; 8 nucleotides line up with TRBD1. Germline CDR1 SGHTA, CDR2 FQGNSA. This CDR3 contains 14 residues. Unmatched junction bases numbered 5, after V lost 3 bases and J lost 5 bases. The CDR3 protein is CASSLDRVVETQYF. The CDR3 DNA reads as TGTGCCAGCAGCTTGGACAGGGTAGTTGAGACCCAGTACTTC.

The V call is TRBV5-1, the J call TRBJ2-7; D not certain. The germline V gene has CDR1 SGHRS and CDR2 YFSETQ. The ends were cut back, 0 bases at V and 4 bases at J, with 8 bases in the middle. CDR3 size: 13 residues. CDR3 in amino acids: CASSLEPGYEQYF. In DNA form, the CDR3 reads TGCGCCAGCAGCTTGGAACCAGGATACGAGCAGTACTTC.